The present entry profiles one T cell receptor (beta chain) with its context. Its specificity is not known. This entry belongs to a study of CD8 T cells in ankylosing spondylitis. TCRdb passed the 5' RACE reads through MiXCR, listing each CDR3 protein once. The sample lists some 150,000 distinct CDR3 sequences; around 43% were seen once. The CDR3 covers 15 residues. Germline loops: CDR1 MGHRA, CDR2 YSYEKL. With 1 base clipped from V and 3 bases from J, the junction kept 4 bases outside the gene matches. Notes on the study in general: Roughly eight highly homologous variants formed a TCR beta motif that appeared characteristic of ankylosing spondylitis blood. Earlier studies detected some motif variants in reactive arthritis synovial fluid and blood. Relatively scarce in peripheral blood, disease-linked clones were CD8+.

This chain uses TRBV4-1 with TRBJ2-7; 9 nucleotides agree with TRBD2. The sequencing input was synovial fluid, either unsorted or a sorted T cell fraction (not recorded which). The clonotype was recovered from a male donor with ankylosing spondylitis. The CDR3 region is CASSQVTSGYYEQYF. In DNA, the CDR3 is TGCGCCAGCAGCCAAGTTACTAGCGGGTACTACGAGCAGTACTTC.